The 27 T cell receptor beta chains below were found in one sample sequenced in a study of T cells after yellow fever vaccination. TCRdb recomputed calls from the 5' RACE reads with MiXCR, one row per CDR3 protein. The sample carries roughly 160,000 distinct CDR3 sequences, about a tenth recorded once. This sample comprised CD8+ T cells sorted from PBMCs, obtained 45 days after the yellow fever booster vaccination. The receptors come from a man between 18 and 29 years old who received the YFV17D yellow fever vaccine.

The chain is built from TRBV5-5 and TRBJ1-1; D gene unclear. Per germline, CDR1 SGHKS and CDR2 YYEKEE (reference sequence). The CDR3 totals 15 residues. V lost 2 bases and J lost 1, with 12 bases in between. DNA for the CDR3: TGTGCCAGCAGCTTCTGGGCTTTGGGGAACACTGAAGCTTTCTTT. It yields the protein CASSFWALGNTEAFF.

This clonotype has only a few counts. The V and J genes are TRBV7-2 and TRBJ2-3, with D tentatively TRBD2 (6 bases). This CDR3 has 15 amino acids. V gave up 3 bases and J gave up 5 bases, with 15 bases separating them. From germline, CDR1 is SGHTA and CDR2 FQGNSA. CDR3 amino acids: CASSFGGESKDTQYF. In DNA, the CDR3 is TGTGCCAGCAGCTTCGGGGGAGAGAGTAAAGATACGCAGTATTTT.

The V gene is TRBV4-3, the J gene TRBJ1-2; tentatively, D is TRBD1 (6 bases). Germline loops: CDR1 LGHNA, CDR2 YSLEER. CDR3 size: 15 residues. The V and J ends lost 6 bases and 1 base respectively, with 15 bases between them. The chain's CDR3 is CASSLDRFGNYGYTF. Written as DNA, the CDR3 is TGCGCCAGCAGTCTGGACAGATTCGGTAACTATGGCTACACCTTC.

V and J are TRBV6-2 or TRBV6-3 and TRBJ2-3; 14 bases are a match to TRBD2. After removal of 0 bases from V and 4 bases from J, the junction contained 0 bases not matched to a gene. Germline CDR1 and CDR2: MNHEY and SVGEGT. The CDR3 totals 16 residues. The CDR3 loop reads CASSYSTSGGADTQYF. CDR3 DNA sequence: TGTGCCAGCAGTTACTCGACTAGCGGGGGGGCAGATACGCAGTATTTT.

This clonotype appeared a few times. The J gene is TRBJ2-7, the V gene TRBV7-2; TRBD2 might be the D (6 bases). In germline, CDR1 is SGHTA, CDR2 FQGNSA. Trimming cost V 5 bases and J 5 bases, with 16 bases left between them. This CDR3 comprises 14 residues. CDR3 bases: TGTGCCAGCAGCCCACGGGAGAATGGCAACGAGCAGTACTTC. This encodes CASSPRENGNEQYF.

This clonotype was observed a handful of times. The chain has TRBV27 and TRBJ2-2, with 9 bases that match TRBD1. The length of the CDR3 is 13 residues. Trimming took 5 bases from V and 9 from J; bases not matched to a gene: 4. Germline CDR1 reads MNHEY; CDR2 reads SMNVEV (reference sequence). The CDR3 DNA follows: TGTGCCAGCAGTCTGACAGGGGGAAGGGAGCTGTTTTTT. This gives the protein CASSLTGGRELFF.

CDR3 sequence reads: CASSPRDSSETQYF. In DNA form, the CDR3 reads TGTGCCAGCAGCCCGAGGGACAGCTCAGAGACCCAGTACTTC. V is TRBV7-6 and J is TRBJ2-5; 7 positions match TRBD1. Trimming took 5 bases from V and 4 from J; bases not matched to a gene: 7. Germline V gene data show CDR1 as SGHVS and CDR2 as FNYEAQ. This CDR3 is built from 14 residues.

This chain uses TRBV4-1 with TRBJ2-1, with 14 bases fitting TRBD2. J was trimmed by 7 bases and V by 5 bases; bases with no gene match: 16. This CDR3 comprises 19 residues. Germline V gene sequence: CDR1 MGHRA, CDR2 YSYEKL. CDR3 DNA sequence: TGCGCCAGCAGCTCAACCGGGACTAGCGGGGGCCGTCTTCGAAATGAGCAGTTCTTC. It encodes CASSSTGTSGGRLRNEQFF.

This clonotype was seen a handful of times. J is TRBJ2-5 and V is TRBV5-1, with a tentative D call TRBD1 (6 bases). The CDR3 runs 16 residues. CDR1 is SGHRS and CDR2 is YFSETQ in the germline V gene. V shed 1 base and J shed 5 bases, with 18 bases lying between them. This CDR3 is CASSLSGHDSRETQYF. The CDR3 nucleotides are TGCGCCAGCAGCTTGTCGGGACACGATAGTCGGGAGACCCAGTACTTC.

The CDR3 reads CASSLETSKNTGELFF. The DNA for the CDR3 is TGTGCCAGCAGCTTGGAGACTAGCAAGAACACCGGGGAGCTGTTTTTT. The rearrangement links TRBV7-9 to TRBJ2-2; TRBD2 agrees at 7 bases. From germline, CDR1 is SEHNR and CDR2 FQNEAQ (reference sequence). There are 16 residues in the CDR3. V lost 3 bases to trimming and J lost 1 base; unmatched junction nucleotides: 5.

V and J are TRBV6-5 and TRBJ1-3, with 9 bases fitting TRBD1. This CDR3 comprises 17 residues. V trimming: 1 base; J trimming: 0 bases; junction bases outside the gene matches: 4. Germline CDR1 and CDR2: MNHEY and SVGAGI. The CDR3: CASSYWTGEVSGNTIYF. CDR3 coding DNA: TGTGCCAGCAGTTACTGGACAGGGGAAGTCTCTGGAAACACCATATATTTT.

A few counts support this clonotype. This sequence joins TRBV25-1 and TRBJ1-4; 8 positions agree with TRBD1. CDR1 is MGHDK and CDR2 is SYGVNS in the germline V gene. The junction had 8 bases not matched to a gene; V was cut back by 1 base and J by 16 bases. This CDR3 region has 13 residues. CDR3 residues: CASSESPGQGWFF. Written as DNA, the CDR3 is TGTGCCAGCAGTGAATCGCCCGGACAGGGTTGGTTTTTT. Supplemented by reference TRBV25-1 and TRBJ1-4, the full variable domain reads EADIYQTPRYLVIGTGKKITLECSQTMGHDKMYWYQQDPGMELHLIHYSYGVNSTEKGDLSSESTVSRIRTEHFPLTLESARPSHTSQYLCASSESPGQGWFFGSGTQLSVL.

This clonotype turned up a few times. The chain has TRBV7-9 and TRBJ1-1, with D uncertain. The CDR3 is 13 residues long. The germline V and J ends were trimmed by 2 bases and 3 bases, with 7 bases remaining between them. The V gene's germline CDR1 is SEHNR and CDR2 FQNEAQ (reference sequence). The CDR3 DNA sequence: TGTGCCAGCAGCTTAAGCCGGGACACTGAAGCTTTCTTT. This encodes CASSLSRDTEAFF.

This clonotype was seen more than once but under ten times. This chain connects TRBV6-2 or TRBV6-3 to TRBJ1-5, with D possibly being TRBD1 (5 bases). V was shortened by 2 bases and J by 2 bases, with 25 bases between the two germline ends. The germline CDR1 and CDR2 sequences are MNHEY and SVGEGT. CDR3 length: 20 residues. In DNA form, the CDR3 reads TGTGCCAGCAGTTACCCGGTGGGGGAGGGTCTGGTTTGGGGCAATCAGCCCCAGCATTTT. It is translated as CASSYPVGEGLVWGNQPQHF.

The chain combines TRBV27 with TRBJ1-6, with D perhaps matching TRBD1 (5 bases). This CDR3 comprises 15 residues. Germline V gene data show CDR1 as MNHEY and CDR2 as SMNVEV (reference sequence). The ends were cut back, 3 bases at V and 10 bases at J, with 16 bases in the middle. The CDR3 here is CASSFGGGAVSPLHF. CDR3 nucleotide sequence: TGTGCCAGCAGTTTCGGAGGAGGGGCCGTATCACCCCTCCACTTT.

This clonotype came up a few times. In DNA form, the CDR3 reads TGTGCCAGCAGCTTAGTGGCGGGGTCCGGGACAGTGAACACTGAAGCTTTCTTT. Translation: CASSLVAGSGTVNTEAFF. The chain has TRBV7-9 and TRBJ1-1, with 7 positions matching TRBD1. The CDR3 has 18 amino acids. Germline values: CDR1 SEHNR, CDR2 FQNEAQ (reference sequence). With 1 base clipped from V and 0 bases from J, the junction kept 11 bases outside the gene matches.

V is TRBV27 and J is TRBJ2-3; 8 bases are a match to TRBD1. V was pared by 5 bases and J by 2 bases, with 12 bases of the junction left unmatched. Per the germline V gene, CDR1 is MNHEY and CDR2 is SMNVEV (reference sequence). This CDR3 spans 17 amino acids. In DNA form, the CDR3 reads TGTGCCAGCAGTCTGATAAAACGACAGGGGTCCACAGATACGCAGTATTTT. Its translation is CASSLIKRQGSTDTQYF.

This clonotype came up a few times. The V and J genes are TRBV3-1 and TRBJ2-2; D is ambiguous. Trimming removed 2 bases from V and 4 bases from J, with 8 bases in between. Germline-derived CDR1 and CDR2 are LGHDT and YNNKEL (reference sequence). The CDR3 sequence is 14 residues long. CDR3 region: CASSQWLTTGELFF. In DNA, the CDR3 is TGTGCCAGCAGCCAATGGTTAACCACCGGGGAGCTGTTTTTT.

The chain is built from TRBV28 and TRBJ1-2, with 7 bases aligning to TRBD1. V lost 7 bases and J lost 2; bases outside the gene matches: 4. The CDR3 runs 13 residues. Germline lookup yields CDR1 MDHEN and CDR2 SYDVKM. In DNA form, the CDR3 reads TGTGCCAGCACGGAACAGGGGAACTATGGCTACACCTTC. Translating gives CASTEQGNYGYTF.

The chain uses TRBV11-2 and TRBJ1-4; 8 bases map to TRBD1. Germline V gene lookup returns CDR1 SGHAT and CDR2 FQNNGV. V lost 5 bases to trimming and J lost 7 bases; unmatched junction nucleotides: 9. This CDR3 is 15 amino acids long. The CDR3 bases are TGTGCCAGCAGCCCTAGGCAGGGGGCAAGTGAAAAACTGTTTTTT. Encoded protein: CASSPRQGASEKLFF.

This clonotype was observed a handful of times. The chain recombines TRBV20-1 with TRBJ2-3; D may be TRBD2 (6 bases). The CDR3 contains 15 residues. V lost 3 bases and J 3 bases, leaving 16 bases between the germline ends. CDR1 is DFQATT and CDR2 is SNEGSKA in the germline V gene (reference sequence). The CDR3: CSAREPGTGTDTQYF. CDR3 sequence (DNA): TGCAGTGCTAGGGAGCCAGGGACTGGTACAGATACGCAGTATTTT.

This clonotype was observed many times. The CDR3 loop reads CASSPRGQVMNTEAFF. CDR3 DNA sequence: TGTGCCAGCAGCCCGAGAGGACAGGTTATGAACACTGAAGCTTTCTTT. This chain joins TRBV7-9 and TRBJ1-1; 7 positions agree with TRBD1. The trim removed 5 bases at V and 0 bases at J, leaving 9 bases unmatched. This CDR3 spans 16 amino acids. Germline CDR1 SEHNR, CDR2 FQNEAQ (reference sequence).

This clonotype came up a few times. This chain joins TRBV4-3 and TRBJ2-7; 7 bases are a match to TRBD2. The CDR3 loop spans 18 amino acids. Germline lookup yields CDR1 LGHNA and CDR2 YSLEER. The trim removed 0 bases at V and 2 bases at J, leaving 13 bases unmatched. The CDR3 coding sequence is TGCGCCAGCAGCCAAGAATGGGACTTGGGGGGAGGGACCTACGAGCAGTACTTC. Protein sequence: CASSQEWDLGGGTYEQYF.

The gene calls are TRBV7-2 and TRBJ2-4; D is perhaps TRBD1 (5 bases). CDR1 is SGHTA, CDR2 FQGNSA, per germline. Trimming took 0 bases from V and 6 from J, leaving 12 bases between them. The CDR3 sequence is 15 residues long. CDR3 in amino acids: CASSLAQAQGNIQYF. Here the CDR3 DNA reads TGTGCCAGCAGCTTAGCGCAGGCCCAGGGAAACATTCAGTACTTC.

This clonotype occurred a few times. The V gene is TRBV29-1, the J gene TRBJ1-1, with D possibly being TRBD1 (5 bases). The germline CDR1 and CDR2 sequences are SQVTM and ANQGSEA. Between the trimmed V and J ends, which lost 4 bases and 0 bases, there was a span of 6 bases. CDR3 size: 12 residues. CDR3 coding DNA: TGCAGCGTTGGGGACTTGAACACTGAAGCTTTCTTT. This sequence encodes CSVGDLNTEAFF. The full variable domain, in which reference TRBV29-1 and TRBJ1-1 provide the parts outside the CDR3, is SAVISQKPSRDICQRGTSLTIQCQVDSQVTMMFWYRQQPGQSLTLIATANQGSEATYESGFVIDKFPISRPNLTFSTLTVSNMSPEDSSIYLCSVGDLNTEAFFGQGTRLTVV.

This clonotype has more than one count but fewer than ten. J is TRBJ2-3 and V is TRBV20-1; D remains unclear. The germline CDR1 and CDR2 sequences are DFQATT and SNEGSKA (reference sequence). This CDR3 is built from 16 residues. V lost 2 bases and J lost 4, with 19 bases in between. CDR3 sequence: CSARSDADIGPDTQYF. The CDR3 region has the DNA TGCAGTGCTAGATCGGATGCAGACATAGGGCCAGATACGCAGTATTTT.

This clonotype was counted only a few times. The chain combines TRBV2 with TRBJ2-3; D possibly corresponds to TRBD2 (5 bases). The CDR3 consists of 15 residues. V dropped 7 bases and J dropped 5 bases, with 19 bases sitting between them. Germline assignment: CDR1 SNHLY and CDR2 FYNNEI. DNA for the CDR3: TGTGCCAGCACCGAGGGTAGGAACTGGCGAGATACGCAGTATTTT. Its protein is CASTEGRNWRDTQYF.